This T cell receptor (beta chain) was recovered during a study of shared T cell receptors in the human thymus. V was cut by 1 base and J by 4 bases, with 8 bases left in between. The CDR3 consists of 12 residues. In germline, CDR1 is GTSNPN, CDR2 SVGIG (reference sequence). TCRdb's copy holds only in-frame clones and misses some; the assay was immunoSEQ multiplex PCR. There are some 720,000 clones in the sample; roughly 88% occur only once, and approximately 0.011% lies in the top ten. A further study also used this sample, focusing on human thymus T cells.

The TCR originated in a boy under three years old with a congenital heart defect. The sample comprised thymocytes. The chain is built from TRBV30 and TRBJ2-7; possible D gene TRBD1, 6 bases. In DNA, the CDR3 is TGTGCCTGGAGTGGGGGGCCATACGAGCAGTACTTC. It specifies CAWSGGPYEQYF. The whole variable domain, remainder taken from reference TRBV30 and TRBJ2-7, is SQTIHQWPATLVQPVGSPLSLECTVEGTSNPNLYWYRQAAGRGLQLLFYSVGIGQISSEVPQNLSASRPQDRQFILSSKKLLLSDSGFYLCAWSGGPYEQYFGPGTRLTVT.